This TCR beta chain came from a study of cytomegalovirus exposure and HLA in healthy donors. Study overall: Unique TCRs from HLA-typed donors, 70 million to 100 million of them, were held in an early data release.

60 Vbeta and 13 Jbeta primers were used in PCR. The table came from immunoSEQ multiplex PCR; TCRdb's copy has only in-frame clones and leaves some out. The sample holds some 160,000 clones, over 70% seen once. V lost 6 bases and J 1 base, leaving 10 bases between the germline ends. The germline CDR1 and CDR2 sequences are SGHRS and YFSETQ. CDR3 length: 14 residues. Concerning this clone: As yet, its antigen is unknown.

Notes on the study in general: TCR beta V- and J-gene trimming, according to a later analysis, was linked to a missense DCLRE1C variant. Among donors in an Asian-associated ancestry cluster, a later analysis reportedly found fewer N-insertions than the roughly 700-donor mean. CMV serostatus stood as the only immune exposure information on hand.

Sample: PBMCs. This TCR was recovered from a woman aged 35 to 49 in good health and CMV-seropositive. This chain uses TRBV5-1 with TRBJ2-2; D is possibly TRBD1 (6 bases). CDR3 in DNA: TGCGCCAGCACCGACAGGATGAACACCGGGGAGCTGTTTTTT. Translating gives CASTDRMNTGELFF.